The following is a T cell receptor (beta chain) sequence with its context. The sample is drawn from a study of blood T cell repertoires in COVID-19. The germline CDR1 and CDR2 sequences are SGHAT and FQNNGV. Trimming took off 2 bases at V and 2 bases at J, with 10 bases between the two ends. This CDR3 contains 15 residues. Authors' analysis steps: The authors estimated nucleated cell counts from reference gene primer amplification. The method was immunoSEQ multiplex PCR; TCRdb's version includes in-frame clones alone and lacks a portion of them. D and trimming come from the DNA, and the V and J calls and clone size come from that table. Of fewer than 350,000 clones listed, 90% are singletons.

Sequenced: PBMCs or T cells enriched from blood (not recorded which). The J gene is TRBJ1-5, the V gene TRBV11-2; D is possibly TRBD1 (5 bases). The source of this sequence is a woman younger than 35 with acute COVID-19. As DNA, the CDR3 is TGTGCCAGCAGCTTAATCCAGGGTGGCAATCAGCCCCAGCATTTT. Amino acids: CASSLIQGGNQPQHF.